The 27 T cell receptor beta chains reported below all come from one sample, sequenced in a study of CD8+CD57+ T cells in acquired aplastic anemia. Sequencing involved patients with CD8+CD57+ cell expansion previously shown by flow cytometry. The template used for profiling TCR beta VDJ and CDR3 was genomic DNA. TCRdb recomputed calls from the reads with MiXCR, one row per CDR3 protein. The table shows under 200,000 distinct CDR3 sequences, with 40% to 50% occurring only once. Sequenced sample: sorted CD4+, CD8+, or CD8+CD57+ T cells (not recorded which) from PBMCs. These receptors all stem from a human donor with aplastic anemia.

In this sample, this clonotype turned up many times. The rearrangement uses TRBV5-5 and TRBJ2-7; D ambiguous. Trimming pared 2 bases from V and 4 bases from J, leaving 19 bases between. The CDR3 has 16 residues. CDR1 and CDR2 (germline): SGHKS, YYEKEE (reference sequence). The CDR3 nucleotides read TGTGCCAGCAGCTTTGACTTGCCTCTTGGCTCGTACGAGCAGTACTTC. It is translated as CASSFDLPLGSYEQYF.

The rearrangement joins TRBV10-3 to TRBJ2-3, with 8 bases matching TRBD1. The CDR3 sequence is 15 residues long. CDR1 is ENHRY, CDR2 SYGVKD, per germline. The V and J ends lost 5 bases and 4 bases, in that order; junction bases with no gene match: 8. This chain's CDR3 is CAISRRQGASDTQYF. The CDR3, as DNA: TGTGCCATCAGTAGGCGGCAGGGGGCCTCAGATACGCAGTATTTT.

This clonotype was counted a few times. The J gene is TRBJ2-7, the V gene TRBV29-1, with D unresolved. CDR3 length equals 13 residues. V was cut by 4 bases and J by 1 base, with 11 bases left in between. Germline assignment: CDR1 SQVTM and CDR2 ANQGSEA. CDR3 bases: TGCAGCGTTGTTACCGGGCCTTCCTACGAGCAGTACTTC. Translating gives CSVVTGPSYEQYF.

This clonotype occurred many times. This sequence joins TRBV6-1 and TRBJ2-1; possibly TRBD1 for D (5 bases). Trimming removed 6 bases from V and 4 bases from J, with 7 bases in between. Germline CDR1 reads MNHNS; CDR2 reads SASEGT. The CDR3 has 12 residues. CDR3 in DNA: TGTGCCAGCAGGACAGTTTACAATGAGCAGTTCTTC. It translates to CASRTVYNEQFF.

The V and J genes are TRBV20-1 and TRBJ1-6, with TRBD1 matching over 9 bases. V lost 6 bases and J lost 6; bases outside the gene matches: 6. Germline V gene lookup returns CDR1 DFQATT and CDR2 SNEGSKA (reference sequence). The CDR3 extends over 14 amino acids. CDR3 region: CSAQGQGGNSPLHF. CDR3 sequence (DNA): TGCAGTGCACAGGGACAGGGCGGTAATTCACCCCTCCACTTT.

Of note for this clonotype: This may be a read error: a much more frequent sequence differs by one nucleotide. CDR3 loop: CASWTSGGHNHRRNYEQYF. The CDR3, as DNA: TGTGCCAGCTGGACTAGCGGGGGGCATAATCACCGCCGGAACTACGAGCAGTACTTC. The chain couples TRBV12-3 or TRBV12-4 to TRBJ2-7; 14 bases agree with TRBD2. The CDR3 sequence is 19 residues long. Unmatched junction bases numbered 18, after V lost 8 bases and J lost 3 bases.

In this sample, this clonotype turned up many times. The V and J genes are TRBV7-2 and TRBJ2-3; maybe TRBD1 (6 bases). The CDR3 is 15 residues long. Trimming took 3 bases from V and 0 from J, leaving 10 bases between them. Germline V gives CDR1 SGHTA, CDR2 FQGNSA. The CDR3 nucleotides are TGTGCCAGCAGCTTGGCTGGACAGAGCACAGATACGCAGTATTTT. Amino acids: CASSLAGQSTDTQYF.

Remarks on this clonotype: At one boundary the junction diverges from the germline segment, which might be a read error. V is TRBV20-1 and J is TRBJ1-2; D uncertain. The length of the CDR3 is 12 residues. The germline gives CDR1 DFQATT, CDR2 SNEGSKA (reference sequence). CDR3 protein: CSASSANYGYTF. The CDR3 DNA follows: TGCAGTGCTTCCTCAGCTAATTATGGCTACACCTTC.

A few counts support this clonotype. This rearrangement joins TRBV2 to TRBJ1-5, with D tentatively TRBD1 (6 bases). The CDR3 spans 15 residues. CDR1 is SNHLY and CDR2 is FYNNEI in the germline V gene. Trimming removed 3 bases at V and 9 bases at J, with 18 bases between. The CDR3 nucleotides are TGTGCCAGCAGTGACCGGGGACAAGGCATTTGGCCCCAGCATTTT. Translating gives CASSDRGQGIWPQHF.

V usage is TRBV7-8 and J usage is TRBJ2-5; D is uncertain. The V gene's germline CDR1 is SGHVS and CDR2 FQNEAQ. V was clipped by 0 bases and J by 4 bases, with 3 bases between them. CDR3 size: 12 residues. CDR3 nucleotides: TGTGCCAGCAGCTTAGCGCTAGAGACCCAGTACTTC. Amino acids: CASSLALETQYF.

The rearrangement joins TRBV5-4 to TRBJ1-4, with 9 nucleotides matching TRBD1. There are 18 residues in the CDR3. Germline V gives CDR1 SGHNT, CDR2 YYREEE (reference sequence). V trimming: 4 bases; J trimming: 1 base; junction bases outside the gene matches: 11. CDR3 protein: CASSLGRTGAITNEKLFF. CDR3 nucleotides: TGTGCCAGCAGCCTGGGACGGACAGGGGCCATAACTAATGAAAAACTGTTTTTT. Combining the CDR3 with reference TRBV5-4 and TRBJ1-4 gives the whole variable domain ETGVTQSPTHLIKTRGQQVTLRCSSQSGHNTVSWYQQALGQGPQFIFQYYREEENGRGNFPPRFSGLQFPNYSSELNVNALELDDSALYLCASSLGRTGAITNEKLFFGSGTQLSVL.

The DNA of the CDR3 is TGTGCCACCGCCCAAGGGAGGGAAGAGACCCAGTACTTC. This sequence encodes CATAQGREETQYF. This chain links TRBV19 with TRBJ2-5; 7 bases map to TRBD2. From germline, CDR1 is LNHDA and CDR2 SQIVND (reference sequence). V lost 10 bases to trimming and J lost 3 bases; unmatched junction nucleotides: 8. The CDR3 runs 13 residues.

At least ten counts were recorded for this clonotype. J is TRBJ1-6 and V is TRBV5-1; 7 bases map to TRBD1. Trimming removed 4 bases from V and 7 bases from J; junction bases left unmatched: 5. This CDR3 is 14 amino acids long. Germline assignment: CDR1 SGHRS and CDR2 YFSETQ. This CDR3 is CASSRGQPNSPLHF. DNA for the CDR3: TGCGCCAGCAGCCGGGGACAGCCGAATTCACCCCTCCACTTT.

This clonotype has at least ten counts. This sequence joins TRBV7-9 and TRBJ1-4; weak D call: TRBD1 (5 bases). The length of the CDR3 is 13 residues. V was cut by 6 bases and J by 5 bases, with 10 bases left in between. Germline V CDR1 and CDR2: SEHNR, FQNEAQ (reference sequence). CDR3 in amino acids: CASRFAGNEKLFF. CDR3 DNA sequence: TGTGCCAGCAGGTTCGCAGGGAATGAAAAACTGTTTTTT.

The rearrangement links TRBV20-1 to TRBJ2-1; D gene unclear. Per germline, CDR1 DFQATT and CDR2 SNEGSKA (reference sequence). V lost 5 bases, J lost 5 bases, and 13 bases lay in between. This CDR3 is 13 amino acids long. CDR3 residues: CSAPQTLDNEQFF. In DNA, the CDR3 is TGCAGTGCTCCCCAGACCCTCGACAATGAGCAGTTCTTC.

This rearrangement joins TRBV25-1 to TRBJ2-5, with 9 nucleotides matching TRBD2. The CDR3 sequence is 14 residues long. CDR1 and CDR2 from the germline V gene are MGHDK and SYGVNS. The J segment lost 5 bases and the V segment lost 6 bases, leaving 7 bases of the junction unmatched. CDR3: CASSPGTSPETQYF. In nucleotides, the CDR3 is TGTGCCAGCAGCCCCGGGACTAGCCCGGAGACCCAGTACTTC.

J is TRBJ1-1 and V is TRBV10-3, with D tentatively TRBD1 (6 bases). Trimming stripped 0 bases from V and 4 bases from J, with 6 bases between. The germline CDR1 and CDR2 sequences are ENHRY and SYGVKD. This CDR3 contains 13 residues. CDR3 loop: CAISESGGTEAFF. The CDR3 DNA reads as TGTGCCATCAGTGAGTCAGGGGGCACTGAAGCTTTCTTT.

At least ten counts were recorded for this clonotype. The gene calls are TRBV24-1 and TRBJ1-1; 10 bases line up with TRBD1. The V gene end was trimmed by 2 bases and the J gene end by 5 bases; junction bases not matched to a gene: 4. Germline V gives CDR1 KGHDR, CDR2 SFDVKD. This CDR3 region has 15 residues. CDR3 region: CATSDSGTGETEAFF. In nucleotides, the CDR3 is TGTGCCACCAGTGATTCCGGGACAGGGGAAACTGAAGCTTTCTTT.

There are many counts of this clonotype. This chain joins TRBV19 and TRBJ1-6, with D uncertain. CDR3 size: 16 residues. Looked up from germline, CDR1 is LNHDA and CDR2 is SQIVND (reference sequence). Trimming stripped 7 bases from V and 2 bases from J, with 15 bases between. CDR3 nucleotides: TGTGCCAGTACTAGGACCCAGAAGGCCTATAATTCACCCCTCCACTTT. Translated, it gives CASTRTQKAYNSPLHF. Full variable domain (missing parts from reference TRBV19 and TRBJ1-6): DGGITQSPKYLFRKEGQNVTLSCEQNLNHDAMYWYRQDPGQGLRLIYYSQIVNDFQKGDIAEGYSVSREKKESFPLTVTSAQKNPTAFYLCASTRTQKAYNSPLHFGNGTRLTVT.

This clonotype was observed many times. CDR3 residues: CARKHGQGYEQYF. In DNA, the CDR3 is TGTGCCAGAAAACACGGACAGGGCTACGAGCAGTACTTC. The V gene is TRBV19, the J gene TRBJ2-7; 8 bases are shared with TRBD1. The J segment lost 3 bases and the V segment lost 9 bases, leaving 7 bases of the junction unmatched. The germline CDR1 and CDR2 sequences are LNHDA and SQIVND (reference sequence). The CDR3 totals 13 residues.

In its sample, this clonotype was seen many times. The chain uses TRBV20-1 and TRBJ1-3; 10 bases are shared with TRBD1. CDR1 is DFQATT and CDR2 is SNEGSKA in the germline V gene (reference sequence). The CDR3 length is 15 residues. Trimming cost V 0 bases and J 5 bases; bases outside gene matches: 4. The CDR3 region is CSARDRTGGRNTIYF. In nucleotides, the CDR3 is TGCAGTGCTAGAGATCGGACAGGGGGGAGAAACACCATATATTTT.

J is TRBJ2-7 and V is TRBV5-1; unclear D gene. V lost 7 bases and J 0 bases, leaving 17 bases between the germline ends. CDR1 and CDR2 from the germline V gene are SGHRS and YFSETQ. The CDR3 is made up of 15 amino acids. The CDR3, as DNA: TGCGCCAGCGCCCCGCTCCCCGCGAGCTCCTACGAGCAGTACTTC. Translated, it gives CASAPLPASSYEQYF.

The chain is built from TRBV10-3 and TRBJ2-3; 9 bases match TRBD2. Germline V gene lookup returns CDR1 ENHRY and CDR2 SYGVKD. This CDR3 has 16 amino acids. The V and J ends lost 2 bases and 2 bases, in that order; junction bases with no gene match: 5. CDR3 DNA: TGTGCCATCAGTGAGGGGCGGGGGGGCCACACAGATACGCAGTATTTT. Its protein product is CAISEGRGGHTDTQYF.

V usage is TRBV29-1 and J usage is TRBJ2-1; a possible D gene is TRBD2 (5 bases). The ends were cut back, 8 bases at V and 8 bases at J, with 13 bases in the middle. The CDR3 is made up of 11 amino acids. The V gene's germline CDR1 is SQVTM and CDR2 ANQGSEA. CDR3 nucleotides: TGCAGCCTGAGCCTAGCCTATGAGCAGTTCTTC. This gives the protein CSLSLAYEQFF.

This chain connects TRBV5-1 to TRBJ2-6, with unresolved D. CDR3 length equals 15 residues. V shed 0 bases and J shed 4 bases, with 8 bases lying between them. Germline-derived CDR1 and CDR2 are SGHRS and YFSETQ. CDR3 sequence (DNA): TGCGCCAGCAGCTTGGACGGGTCGGGGGCCAACGTCCTGACTTTC. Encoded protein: CASSLDGSGANVLTF.

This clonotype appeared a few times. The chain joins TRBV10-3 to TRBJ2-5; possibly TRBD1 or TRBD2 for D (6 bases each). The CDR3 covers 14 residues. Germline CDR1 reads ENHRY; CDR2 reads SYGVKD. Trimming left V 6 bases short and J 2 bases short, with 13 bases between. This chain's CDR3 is CAIRPQGLQETQYF. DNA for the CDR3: TGTGCCATCAGGCCACAGGGACTGCAAGAGACCCAGTACTTC.

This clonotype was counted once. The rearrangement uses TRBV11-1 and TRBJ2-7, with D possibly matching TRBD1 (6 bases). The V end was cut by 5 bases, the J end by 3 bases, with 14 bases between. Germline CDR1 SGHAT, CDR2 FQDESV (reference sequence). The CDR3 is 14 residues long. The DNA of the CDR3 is TGTGCCAGCAGCCGGGACATAGGGGGCTACGAGCAGTACTTC. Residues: CASSRDIGGYEQYF.